This T cell receptor (beta chain) was sequenced during a study of blood T cells in healthy people across ages. Trimming removed 2 bases from V and 0 bases from J; junction bases left unmatched: 4. This CDR3 is 15 amino acids long. CDR1 is DFQATT and CDR2 is SNEGSKA in the germline V gene (reference sequence). Next came a second PCR, run for about 7 to 12 cycles, which used a sample-barcoded 5' primer along with a J-beta primer mix. One entry per CDR3 protein results from TCRdb running MiXCR on the 5' RACE reads. This table holds 920,000 or so distinct CDR3 sequences, 40% to 50% found once. The genes are TRBV20-1 and TRBJ2-3, with 8 bases identical to TRBD1. The clonotype comes from a woman aged 55 to 70 in good health. The sample was blood. The CDR3 region has the DNA TGCAGTGCTAGAAGAACAGGGGGGAGCACAGATACGCAGTATTTT. It yields the protein CSARRTGGSTDTQYF.